The present TCR beta chain was sequenced within a study of regulatory T cells in long-lasting Graves disease. Construction of the TCR beta libraries employed iRepertoire HTBI primers in conjunction with Arm-PCR of CDR3 regions. One entry per CDR3 protein results from TCRdb running MiXCR on the multiplex PCR reads. The profile shows roughly 700,000 distinct CDR3 sequences, 30% of them singletons. CDR3 size: 12 residues. Germline V lookup: CDR1 SEHNR, CDR2 FQNEAQ (reference sequence). Trimming pared 1 base from V and 7 bases from J, leaving 7 bases between. The time point was: persistent/refractory GD, antithyroid drugs over 5 years with positive TRAb. PBMC RNA was the source of the TCR library.

The TCR comes from a female donor with Graves disease. The V call is TRBV7-9, the J call TRBJ1-2; D call uncertain. Material: peripheral blood mononuclear cells (PBMCs), obtained when the disease was refractory, from a patient treated with antithyroid drugs. CDR3 loop: CASSLGQAGYTF. In DNA, the CDR3 is TGTGCCAGCAGCTTAGGGCAAGCTGGCTACACCTTC.